These 12 T cell receptor beta chains were sequenced from one sample in a study of vaccination effects on CD4 cells after COVID-19 (dated by TCRdb to 2021 to 2024). These receptors are not linked to any known antigen. To identify antigen-specific CD4+ T cell clonotypes by their expansion, the ViraFEST assay first stimulated PBMC with viral peptide pools and then applied TCR sequencing. After around 11 days of culture, CD4+ T cells were isolated with the EasySep CD4+ T cell isolation kit. Each participant got two doses of an mRNA SARS-CoV-2 vaccine, either BNT162b2 or mRNA-1273. Library prep was done by the immunoSEQ multiplex PCR assay. The immuneACCESS repertoire file appears here via TCRdb, limited to in-frame rearrangements. These files lack a portion of the clones; in checked studies, under half of the deficit traces to unresolved V genes, and the cause of the others is not known. The sample data list some 69,000 clones, and roughly 74% of these were observed just once. Of the sample, roughly 1.6% is held by the ten largest clones.

The sequencing here drew on CD4+ T cells from PBMCs cultured with HCoV-229E spike peptides, taken after COVID-19 vaccination. The meaning of the sample's cell subset or site label: HCoV-229E spike overlapping peptide pool stimulation. Receptors originate from a human donor who received a COVID-19 vaccine.

The chain couples TRBV5-1 to TRBJ1-1; D perhaps matches TRBD1 (5 bases). V lost 4 bases and J 5 bases, leaving 15 bases between the germline ends. The CDR3 length is 14 residues. Germline assignment: CDR1 SGHRS and CDR2 YFSETQ. Here the CDR3 reads CASSPGSSGTEAFF. CDR3 nucleotide sequence: TGCGCCAGCAGCCCCGGGAGCTCAGGGACTGAAGCTTTCTTT.

For this clone: At the DNA level, this CDR3 is encoded by other sequences in the same sample as well. The gene calls are TRBV24-1 and TRBJ2-5; no reliable D call. Germline V gives CDR1 KGHDR, CDR2 SFDVKD. Between the trimmed V and J ends, which lost 2 bases and 5 bases, there was a span of 11 bases. CDR3 length: 14 amino acids. DNA for the CDR3: TGTGCCACCAGTGATTCTTTAGCTGGCGAGACCCAGTACTTC. Amino acids: CATSDSLAGETQYF.

This clone showed up just once. J is TRBJ1-1 and V is TRBV20-1; no clear D gene. V lost 5 bases, J lost 4 bases, and 8 bases lay in between. Germline assignment: CDR1 DFQATT and CDR2 SNEGSKA (reference sequence). This CDR3 spans 11 amino acids. CDR3 sequence reads: CSASSATEAFF. CDR3 DNA sequence: TGCAGTGCTTCGTCAGCCACTGAAGCTTTCTTT.

The chain combines TRBV7-9 with TRBJ1-5; D is unclear. CDR1 SEHNR and CDR2 FQNEAQ come from the germline V gene (reference sequence). CDR3 length equals 14 residues. V dropped 1 base and J dropped 4 bases, with 8 bases sitting between them. The CDR3 spells CASSLGGRNQPQHF. CDR3 in DNA: TGTGCCAGCAGCTTAGGGGGAAGGAATCAGCCCCAGCATTTT.

The genes are TRBV5-1 and TRBJ2-1, with a weak D call TRBD1 (5 bases). The V gene's germline CDR1 is SGHRS and CDR2 YFSETQ. The CDR3 loop spans 14 amino acids. The V end lost 1 base, the J end lost 4 bases, and 9 bases lay between the germline ends. CDR3 in amino acids: CASSLSTAYNEQFF. The CDR3 nucleotides read TGCGCCAGCAGCTTGTCGACAGCGTACAATGAGCAGTTCTTC.

V gene TRBV6-5 combines with J gene TRBJ1-1; D is perhaps TRBD1 (5 bases). Germline-derived CDR1 and CDR2 are MNHEY and SVGAGI. The CDR3 contains 15 residues. Trimming cost V 2 bases and J 7 bases, with 17 bases left between them. CDR3 nucleotides: TGTGCCAGCAGTTACAGATTATCGGGGGGGGGTGAAGCTTTCTTT. This codes for CASSYRLSGGGEAFF.

The chain joins TRBV5-1 to TRBJ2-2; 11 nucleotides line up with TRBD1. V was clipped by 0 bases and J by 4 bases; unmatched bases: 5. The CDR3 has 17 residues. CDR1 is SGHRS and CDR2 is YFSETQ in the germline V gene. CDR3 in DNA: TGCGCCAGCAGCTTGGTCGGACAGGGGGCGGGCACCGGGGAGCTGTTTTTT. This encodes CASSLVGQGAGTGELFF. The complete variable domain, with remaining parts taken from reference TRBV5-1 and TRBJ2-2, reads KAGVTQTPRYLIKTRGQQVTLSCSPISGHRSVSWYQQTPGQGLQFLFEYFSETQRNKGNFPGRFSGRQFSNSRSEMNVSTLELGDSALYLCASSLVGQGAGTGELFFGEGSRLTVL.

CDR3: CASSFLGQGNTEAFF. DNA of the CDR3: TGTGCCAGCAGTTTTTTGGGACAGGGGAACACTGAAGCTTTCTTT. The chain employs TRBV2 and TRBJ1-1; 9 nucleotides agree with TRBD1. The CDR3 has 15 residues. J lost 1 base, V lost 5 bases, and 5 bases had no gene match. Germline CDR1 reads SNHLY; CDR2 reads FYNNEI.

The V call is TRBV5-4, the J call TRBJ2-3, with 9 nucleotides matching TRBD2. V trimming: 5 bases; J trimming: 1 base; junction bases outside the gene matches: 5. This CDR3 is built from 15 residues. The germline V gene has CDR1 SGHNT and CDR2 YYREEE (reference sequence). CDR3 region: CASSLRTSGTDTQYF. The CDR3 DNA follows: TGTGCCAGCAGTTTGAGGACTAGCGGCACAGATACGCAGTATTTT.

This clone appeared a few times. The chain recombines TRBV5-5 with TRBJ1-4; a weak D match, TRBD1 (6 bases). CDR1 and CDR2 from the germline V gene are SGHKS and YYEKEE (reference sequence). The CDR3 extends over 16 amino acids. V was cut by 0 bases and J by 7 bases, with 16 bases left in between. The CDR3 region has the DNA TGTGCCAGCAGCTTGGTCGAGGGGGTCTCAGGTGAAAAACTGTTTTTT. Translated, it gives CASSLVEGVSGEKLFF.

The chain employs TRBV11-2 and TRBJ2-7; the match to TRBD1 covers 7 bases. V trimming: 5 bases; J trimming: 0 bases; junction bases outside the gene matches: 7. CDR3 size: 15 residues. Germline V gene data show CDR1 as SGHAT and CDR2 as FQNNGV. This CDR3 reads CASSRDREYSYEQYV. The CDR3 DNA follows: TGTGCCAGCAGCCGAGACAGGGAATACTCCTACGAGCAGTACGTC.

The chain joins TRBV6-4 to TRBJ2-1, with TRBD2 identical over 8 bases. This CDR3 comprises 13 residues. Losses at the gene ends were 5 bases for V and 7 bases for J; bases not matched to a gene: 4. Germline V gene sequence: CDR1 MRHNA, CDR2 SNTAGT. CDR3 sequence reads: CASSPGGLNEQFF. As DNA, the CDR3 is TGTGCCAGCAGTCCGGGGGGGCTGAATGAGCAGTTCTTC.